The 19 T cell receptor beta chains listed next were all sequenced from one sample in a study of blood T cell repertoires in COVID-19. Libraries were prepared by immunoSEQ multiplex PCR; TCRdb keeps only in-frame clonotypes and omits some of them. Of over 200,000 clones listed, 65% to 85% are singletons. The sample comprised peripheral blood. The receptor source for this set is a man aged 80 or over with acute or convalescent COVID-19.

The V and J genes are TRBV6-6 and TRBJ1-5; possibly TRBD1 for D (6 bases). This CDR3 is built from 17 residues. V lost 5 bases and J lost 1, with 18 bases in between. The V gene's germline CDR1 is MNHNY and CDR2 SVGAGI (reference sequence). CDR3 region: CASSHNIRGGSNQPQHF. The CDR3 coding sequence is TGTGCCAGCAGTCACAATATAAGGGGGGGGAGCAATCAGCCCCAGCATTTT.

V gene TRBV9 combines with J gene TRBJ2-1; 9 bases agree with TRBD2. This CDR3 region has 15 residues. V shed 4 bases and J 3 bases; nucleotides not matched to a gene: 5. Germline V gives CDR1 SGDLS, CDR2 YYNGEE. This CDR3 reads CASSMTSGGYNEQFF. Written as DNA, the CDR3 is TGTGCCAGCAGCATGACTAGCGGAGGCTACAATGAGCAGTTCTTC. Complete variable domain (other parts from reference TRBV9 and TRBJ2-1): DSGVTQTPKHLITATGQRVTLRCSPRSGDLSVYWYQQSLDQGLQFLIQYYNGEERAKGNILERFSAQQFPDLHSELNLSSLELGDSALYFCASSMTSGGYNEQFFGPGTRLTVL.

Only one count was recorded for this clone. This chain uses TRBV27 with TRBJ1-2; D remains ambiguous. The ends were cut back, 2 bases at V and 4 bases at J, with 8 bases in the middle. The CDR3 totals 13 residues. Germline V gene lookup returns CDR1 MNHEY and CDR2 SMNVEV (reference sequence). The CDR3 sequence is CASSLDGLYGYTF. The CDR3 DNA is TGTGCCAGCAGTTTAGACGGACTCTATGGCTACACCTTC.

The CDR3: CASSDGLGREAFF. The CDR3 DNA is TGTGCCAGCAGTGATGGCCTCGGCAGGGAAGCTTTCTTT. V and J are TRBV28 and TRBJ1-1; D ambiguous. The germline V gene encodes CDR1 MDHEN and CDR2 SYDVKM. CDR3 length: 13 residues. Trimming shortened V by 5 bases and J by 8 bases, and 15 bases separated the two germline ends. Combining the CDR3 with reference TRBV28 and TRBJ1-1 gives the whole variable domain DVKVTQSSRYLVKRTGEKVFLECVQDMDHENMFWYRQDPGLGLRLIYFSYDVKMKEKGDIPEGYSVSREKKERFSLILESASTNQTSMYLCASSDGLGREAFFGQGTRLTVV.

This chain links TRBV6-5 with TRBJ1-2; TRBD1 matches 11 bases. With 6 bases clipped from V and 6 bases from J, the junction kept 9 bases outside the gene matches. CDR1 MNHEY and CDR2 SVGAGI come from the germline V gene. CDR3 length: 15 amino acids. CDR3: CASRTPGTGGHGYTF. In DNA, the CDR3 is TGTGCCAGCAGAACTCCCGGGACAGGGGGACATGGCTACACCTTC.

CDR3 residues: CASSPWGGGELFF. CDR3 bases: TGTGCCAGCAGCCCGTGGGGCGGTGGGGAGCTGTTTTTT. The rearrangement links TRBV6-4 to TRBJ2-2, with a tentative D call TRBD1 (5 bases). This CDR3 has 13 residues. Germline CDR1 and CDR2: MRHNA and SNTAGT. V gave up 6 bases and J gave up 8 bases, with 13 bases separating them.

V gene TRBV6-5 combines with J gene TRBJ2-7; D perhaps matches TRBD1 (6 bases). Germline CDR1 and CDR2: MNHEY and SVGAGI. The CDR3 is 15 residues long. V dropped 8 bases and J dropped 7 bases, with 24 bases sitting between them. The CDR3 DNA reads TGTGCCAGCGGAACCTGGACAGCGACCCGGCGGGAGCAGTACTTC. Its protein product is CASGTWTATRREQYF.

The rearrangement uses TRBV24-1 and TRBJ2-3; 8 bases agree with TRBD2. Per germline, CDR1 KGHDR and CDR2 SFDVKD. This CDR3 has 17 residues. V dropped 7 bases and J dropped 6; count of bases not matched to a gene: 17. The CDR3 DNA is TGTGCCACCAGGATGGTCTGTAGCGGGGCCCCTCTGGATACGCAGTATTTT. It translates to CATRMVCSGAPLDTQYF.

This chain connects TRBV30 to TRBJ2-7; D remains unclear. Deletions cut 1 base from V and 0 bases from J, with 4 bases between. Germline-derived CDR1 and CDR2 are GTSNPN and SVGIG (reference sequence). CDR3 size: 12 residues. The chain's CDR3 is CAWSGASYEQYF. CDR3 DNA: TGTGCCTGGAGTGGGGCCTCCTACGAGCAGTACTTC.

This clone was observed a single time. The chain couples TRBV4-2 to TRBJ1-2, with a possible D match to TRBD1 (6 bases). The CDR3 runs to 18 residues. Germline V gene sequence: CDR1 LGHNA, CDR2 YNFKEQ. V was cut by 0 bases and J by 0 bases, with 17 bases left in between. CDR3 DNA: TGTGCCAGCAGCCAAGACATACCAAGGGGGGGAGCTAACTATGGCTACACCTTC. It encodes CASSQDIPRGGANYGYTF.

The V and J genes are TRBV2 and TRBJ1-1; no definite D call. CDR1 and CDR2 (germline): SNHLY, FYNNEI. The V end was cut by 8 bases, the J end by 4 bases, with 17 bases between. This CDR3 is 14 amino acids long. CDR3 coding DNA: TGTGCCAGCCTACTCACCGGGATCGGCACTGAAGCTTTCTTT. Translation: CASLLTGIGTEAFF.

The chain recombines TRBV20-1 with TRBJ1-5; 9 nucleotides agree with TRBD1. The CDR3 extends over 14 amino acids. V lost 3 bases, J lost 7 bases, and 7 bases stayed unmatched. The germline CDR1 and CDR2 sequences are DFQATT and SNEGSKA (reference sequence). The chain's CDR3 is CSASWDRVGQPQHF. For the CDR3, the DNA is TGCAGTGCTAGTTGGGACAGGGTAGGCCAGCCCCAGCATTTT.

This chain joins TRBV5-4 and TRBJ2-5; weak D call: TRBD2 (5 bases). V was trimmed by 1 base and J by 2 bases, leaving 12 bases between them. The CDR3 is 15 residues long. The germline gives CDR1 SGHNT, CDR2 YYREEE (reference sequence). In nucleotides, the CDR3 is TGTGCCAGCAGCTTGTCTGGACTGATACAAGAGACCCAGTACTTC. Residues: CASSLSGLIQETQYF.

The V call is TRBV28, the J call TRBJ1-1; D is unresolved. Germline V gives CDR1 MDHEN, CDR2 SYDVKM. There are 11 residues in the CDR3. V lost 7 bases and J lost 5, with 8 bases in between. The CDR3 bases are TGTGCCAGCACCCGGGATACTGAAGCTTTCTTT. It encodes CASTRDTEAFF.

The chain has TRBV9 and TRBJ2-3; 8 positions match TRBD2. This CDR3 is 15 amino acids long. The V segment lost 6 bases and the J segment 3 bases; nucleotides outside the gene matches: 9. Germline V CDR1 and CDR2: SGDLS, YYNGEE. The CDR3 region is CASNHGGGRTDTQYF. CDR3 DNA sequence: TGTGCCAGCAACCACGGGGGGGGCCGTACAGATACGCAGTATTTT.

The table lists this clone with a few counts. The V call is TRBV15, the J call TRBJ2-5; tentatively, D is TRBD2 (5 bases). The CDR3 contains 15 residues. V lost 0 bases and J lost 0, with 8 bases in between. From germline, CDR1 is LNHNV and CDR2 YYDKDF (reference sequence). DNA for the CDR3: TGTGCCACCAGCAGAGAAGTAGCGAACCAAGAGACCCAGTACTTC. Amino acids: CATSREVANQETQYF.

This chain joins TRBV28 and TRBJ2-5; no firm D call. CDR3 size: 13 residues. The germline V and J ends were trimmed by 3 bases and 2 bases, with 7 bases remaining between them. The germline CDR1 and CDR2 sequences are MDHEN and SYDVKM. The CDR3 spells CASSFLWQETQYF. DNA for the CDR3: TGTGCCAGCAGTTTCCTATGGCAAGAGACCCAGTACTTC.

This clone came up a few times. DNA of the CDR3: TGTGCCAGCAGTCCCCCAGCGGGAGGGATCTACGAGCAGTACTTC. Its protein is CASSPPAGGIYEQYF. This chain joins TRBV28 and TRBJ2-7, with 10 positions matching TRBD2. CDR1 and CDR2 from the germline V gene are MDHEN and SYDVKM. The junction had 7 bases not matched to a gene; V was cut back by 5 bases and J by 3 bases. The CDR3 loop spans 15 amino acids.

The V call is TRBV28, the J call TRBJ2-1; D uncertain. Germline V gives CDR1 MDHEN, CDR2 SYDVKM. Trimming removed 6 bases from V and 8 bases from J, with 20 bases in between. This CDR3 has 15 residues. CDR3 DNA: TGTGCCAGCAGCACACTTTCCGCTAGAGTCCATGAGCAGTTCTTC. Its translation is CASSTLSARVHEQFF.